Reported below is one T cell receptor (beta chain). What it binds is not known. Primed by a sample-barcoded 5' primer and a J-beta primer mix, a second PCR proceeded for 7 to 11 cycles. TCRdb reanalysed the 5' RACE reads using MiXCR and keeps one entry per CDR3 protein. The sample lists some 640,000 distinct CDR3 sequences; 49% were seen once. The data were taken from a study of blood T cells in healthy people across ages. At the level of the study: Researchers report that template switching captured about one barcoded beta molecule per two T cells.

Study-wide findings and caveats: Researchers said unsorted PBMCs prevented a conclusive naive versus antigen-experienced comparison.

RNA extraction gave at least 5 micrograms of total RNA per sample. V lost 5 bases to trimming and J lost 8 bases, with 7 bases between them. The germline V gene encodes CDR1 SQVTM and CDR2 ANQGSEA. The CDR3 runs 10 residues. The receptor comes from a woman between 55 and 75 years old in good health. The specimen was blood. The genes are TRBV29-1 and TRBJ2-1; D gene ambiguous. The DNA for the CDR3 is TGCAGCGTTTCGATTCATGAGCAGTTCTTC. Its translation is CSVSIHEQFF.